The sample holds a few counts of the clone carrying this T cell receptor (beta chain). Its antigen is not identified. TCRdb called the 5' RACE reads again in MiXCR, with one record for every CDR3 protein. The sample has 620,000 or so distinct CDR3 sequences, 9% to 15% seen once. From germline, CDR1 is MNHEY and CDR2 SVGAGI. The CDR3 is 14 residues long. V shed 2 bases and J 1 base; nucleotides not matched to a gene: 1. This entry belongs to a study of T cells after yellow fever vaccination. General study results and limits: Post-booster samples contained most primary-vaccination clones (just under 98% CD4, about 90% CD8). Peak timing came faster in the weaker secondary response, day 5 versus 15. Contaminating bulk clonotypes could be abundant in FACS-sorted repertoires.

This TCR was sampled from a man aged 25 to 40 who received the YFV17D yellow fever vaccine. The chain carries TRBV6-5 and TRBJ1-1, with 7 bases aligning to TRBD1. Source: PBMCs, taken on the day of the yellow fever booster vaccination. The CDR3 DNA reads TGTGCCAGCAGTTACAGGGGGCAGAACACTGAAGCTTTCTTT. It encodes CASSYRGQNTEAFF.